Listed below are T cell receptor beta chains from one sample, sequenced in a study of blood T cell repertoires in COVID-19. Profiled with immunoSEQ multiplex PCR; TCRdb holds only in-frame clones, not every one. The data contain under 95,000 clones, around four fifths of them singletons. Source material: peripheral blood. These receptors were taken from a human donor in a cohort sampled during active COVID-19. The CDR3 runs from the conserved cysteine through the conserved F or W. Fields, in order: clone size, D gene, V gene, J gene, CDR3 DNA, CDR3 protein. A D gene is named only where the DNA matches it firmly. Rows give clone size only sometimes, using once, few, many, or a class for an expanded clone.

-	TRBD1	TRBV2	TRBJ1-2	TGTGCCAGCAGGTCGTCCGGGACAGAATATGGCTACACCTTC	CASRSSGTEYGYTF
-	TRBD2	TRBV7-6	TRBJ2-3	TGTGCCAGCAGCCCGGGGACTAGACTTACGCAGTATTTT	CASSPGTRLTQYF
-	-	TRBV27	TRBJ2-7	TGTGCCAGCAGTTCTCCCCATAGGGGGGGCGCACCCATGCGATGGGAGCAGTACTTC	CASSSPHRGGAPMRWEQYF
-	-	TRBV24-1	TRBJ2-5	TGTGCCACCAGTGATCCCGGAGGGGCGGGAGAGACCCAGTACTTC	CATSDPGGAGETQYF
few	-	TRBV5-4	TRBJ1-2	TGTGCCAGCAGCTTGGACAGGTTTCTTGATGGCTACACCTTC	CASSLDRFLDGYTF
-	TRBD1	TRBV10-3	TRBJ1-2	TGTGCCATCAGTGATGCGACAGGGCACTATGGCTACACCTTC	CAISDATGHYGYTF
-	-	TRBV5-1	TRBJ1-1	TGCGCCAGCAGCTTGGACCCAGGCACTGAAGCTTTCTTT	CASSLDPGTEAFF
-	TRBD1	TRBV11-2	TRBJ1-6	TGTGCCAGCAGCTGGGGGACAGGGCTGAATTCACCCCTCCACTTT	CASSWGTGLNSPLHF
-	-	TRBV9	TRBJ1-1	TGTGCCAGCAGCGCGTCTCTACCTGAAGCTTTCTTT	CASSASLPEAFF
-	-	TRBV28	TRBJ1-2	TGTGCCAGCAGACGGAGCAGCTATGGCTACACCTTC	CASRRSSYGYTF
-	-	TRBV12-3/TRBV12-4	TRBJ1-1	TGTGCCAGCAGTTTAGACAGCCTTGAAGCTTTCTTT	CASSLDSLEAFF
-	-	TRBV10-3	TRBJ2-1	TGTGCCATCAGTGACCTCCGGGGCAATGAGCAGTTCTTC	CAISDLRGNEQFF
-	TRBD1	TRBV6-6	TRBJ1-2	TGTGCCAGCAGTTATCAGGACAGGGATGGCTACACCTTC	CASSYQDRDGYTF
-	TRBD1	TRBV7-2	TRBJ1-1	TGTGCCAGCAGCTCTAGTTGGACAGGAACAGAAGCTTTCTTT	CASSSSWTGTEAFF
once	-	TRBV16	TRBJ1-6	TGTGCCAGCAGCCCGATACGGGGAGATGGGGAATCACCCCTCCACTTT	CASSPIRGDGESPLHF
-	-	TRBV2	TRBJ1-2	TGTGCCAGCAGTGAACAGGGATTGGACTATGGCTACACCTTC	CASSEQGLDYGYTF
-	-	TRBV7-3	TRBJ1-3	TGTGCCAGCAGCCAAAACGCTGGCCAGGCTGGAAACACCATATATTTT	CASSQNAGQAGNTIYF
-	-	TRBV7-6	TRBJ2-1	TGTGCCAGCAGCTCAGGGGTTACCGGAGACAATGAGCAGTTCTTC	CASSSGVTGDNEQFF
-	TRBD1	TRBV7-6	TRBJ1-6	TGTGCCAGCAGCTTAGGGGACAGGAGTAATTCACCCCTCCACTTT	CASSLGDRSNSPLHF
-	-	TRBV5-6	TRBJ2-7	TGTGCCAGCAGCAGAGCCTACGAGCAGTACTTC	CASSRAYEQYF
-	TRBD1	TRBV27	TRBJ1-2	TGTGCCAGCAGGGGACAGCCGTATGGCTACACCTTC	CASRGQPYGYTF
-	-	TRBV10-1	TRBJ1-1	TGCGCCAGCAGTGAGTTCTTGAACACTGAAGCTTTCTTT	CASSEFLNTEAFF
-	-	TRBV2	TRBJ2-1	TGTGCCAGCAGTGAATCCAGGGTATCCTACAATGAGCAGTTCTTC	CASSESRVSYNEQFF
-	TRBD1	TRBV28	TRBJ2-7	TGTGCCAGCGCATGGACAGGGGCCTCCTACGAGCAGTACTTC	CASAWTGASYEQYF
once	-	TRBV7-2	TRBJ2-7	TGTGCCAGCAGCTTAGCGGCGGCCAGATCCTACGAGCAGTACTTC	CASSLAAARSYEQYF
few	TRBD1	TRBV5-6	TRBJ1-6	TGTGCCAGCAGCTCGGGACAGCCATACGATAATTCACCCCTCCACTTT	CASSSGQPYDNSPLHF
-	TRBD2	TRBV11-2	TRBJ2-3	TGTGCCAGCAGCTTAGTACTAGCGGGGGGGGATACGCAGTATTTT	CASSLVLAGGDTQYF
once	TRBD1	TRBV6-2/TRBV6-3	TRBJ1-6	TGTGCCAGCAGCTTAAGGACAGGGGCCTACAATAATTCACCCCTCCACTTT	CASSLRTGAYNNSPLHF
-	-	TRBV2	TRBJ1-4	TGTGCCAGCAGTGAATGGGAGGGTGGGACTGAAAAACTGTTTTTT	CASSEWEGGTEKLFF
-	TRBD1	TRBV3-1/TRBV3-2	TRBJ1-4	TGTGCCAGCAGCGACACGGACAGGGCGGACGAAAAACTGTTTTTT	CASSDTDRADEKLFF
-	-	TRBV6-4	TRBJ2-7	TGTGCCAGCAGTGAAGTACGAGGGCTGGAGCAGTACTTC	CASSEVRGLEQYF
-	TRBD2	TRBV9	TRBJ2-1	TGTGCCAGCAGCGAGGCGGGAGACGCCTACAATGAGCAGTTCTTC	CASSEAGDAYNEQFF
once	-	TRBV28	TRBJ1-6	TGTGCCAGCAGTTTAGGGGGGAGTTCACCCCTCCACTTT	CASSLGGSSPLHF
once	TRBD1	TRBV7-8	TRBJ2-2	TGTGCCAGCAGCCGAGGACAGGGGGCCGAGAACACCGGGGAGCTGTTTTTT	CASSRGQGAENTGELFF
-	-	TRBV6-2/TRBV6-3	TRBJ1-1	TGTGCCAGCAGTCGGGGTCTGCCCAACACTGAAGCTTTCTTT	CASSRGLPNTEAFF
-	-	TRBV7-5	TRBJ2-7	TGTGCCAGAAGCCTGTCACCGGGACAGGGGGCGCGACTAGCGGGAGGTACAACCTCCTACGAGCAGTACTTC	CARSLSPGQGARLAGGTTSYEQYF
-	-	TRBV7-2	TRBJ2-5	TGTGCCAGCAGCACCAGGGGGGAAGAGACCCAGTACTTC	CASSTRGEETQYF
-	-	TRBV6-1	TRBJ1-5	TGTGCCAGCAGTGAGGCCGACAGGCTCTACAATCAGCCCCAGCATTTT	CASSEADRLYNQPQHF
-	-	TRBV27	TRBJ2-5	TGTGCCAGCAGTTTATCGAGGGTAGGAGAGACCCAGTACTTC	CASSLSRVGETQYF
-	-	TRBV5-4	TRBJ1-4	TGTGCCAGCAGCTTAAGTAGGCAGGCAACTAATGAAAAACTGTTTTTT	CASSLSRQATNEKLFF
-	TRBD1	TRBV19	TRBJ1-4	TGTGCCAGTAGTATTGTGGGACAGACTCTAGCAACTAATGAAAAACTGTTTTTT	CASSIVGQTLATNEKLFF
-	-	TRBV10-3	TRBJ1-5	TGTGCCATCAGTGAGTCGTCGGATCAGCCCCAGCATTTT	CAISESSDQPQHF
-	-	TRBV5-7	TRBJ1-5	TGTGCCAGCAGCTTCCTGACACAAGGAGGGAATCAGCCCCAGCATTTT	CASSFLTQGGNQPQHF
-	-	TRBV7-6	TRBJ2-7	TGTGCCAGCAGCCGGACGGGATACGAGCAGTACTTC	CASSRTGYEQYF
once	-	TRBV19	TRBJ2-5	TGTGCCAGTAGTATAGTCGGGGGAGAGACCCAGTACTTC	CASSIVGGETQYF
-	-	TRBV7-6	TRBJ1-5	TGTGCCAGCAGCTTAGGGGCTTGGGGGGGAGGAAATCAGCCCCAGCATTTT	CASSLGAWGGGNQPQHF
-	TRBD1	TRBV4-2	TRBJ1-2	TGTGCCAGCAGCCAGGACAGGGTGGACTATGGCTACACCTTC	CASSQDRVDYGYTF
-	-	TRBV3-1/TRBV3-2	TRBJ2-1	TGTGCCAGCAGCCAAGATAGGGGTTTACCCTCCTACAATGAGCAGTTCTTC	CASSQDRGLPSYNEQFF
-	TRBD1	TRBV7-2	TRBJ2-7	TGTGCCAGCAGCTTGGTTTCAGGACAGGGATCCGCCGAGCAGTACTTC	CASSLVSGQGSAEQYF
-	-	TRBV2	TRBJ1-3	TGTGCCAGCAGTCCCGGACAGCAACCTGGAAACACCATATATTTT	CASSPGQQPGNTIYF
-	TRBD2	TRBV6-2/TRBV6-3	TRBJ2-3	TGTGCCAGCAGTCCGACTAGCGGGGGGGCTTTTGTGGGCACAGATACGCAGTATTTT	CASSPTSGGAFVGTDTQYF
few	-	TRBV6-2/TRBV6-3	TRBJ2-3	TGTGCCAGCAGTTTGGGACTTATATCGGATACGCAGTATTTT	CASSLGLISDTQYF
-	-	TRBV5-1	TRBJ1-1	TGCGCCAGCAGCCCCCTCGCGGGATTGAACACTGAAGCTTTCTTT	CASSPLAGLNTEAFF
-	TRBD1	TRBV7-9	TRBJ2-5	TGTGCCAGCAGCTTAGGAGGGGGCGGAGAGACCCAGTACTTC	CASSLGGGGETQYF
-	-	TRBV30	TRBJ1-3	TGTGCCTGGAGTGGGGGCCTCTCTGGAAACACCATATATTTT	CAWSGGLSGNTIYF
once	TRBD1	TRBV5-6	TRBJ2-2	TGTGCCAGCAGTTTTGATACAGGGGCGAGCACCGGGGAGCTGTTTTTT	CASSFDTGASTGELFF
-	TRBD2	TRBV5-6	TRBJ2-1	TGTGCCAGCAGCCCCGTGGGAGGGAATGAGCAGTTCTTC	CASSPVGGNEQFF
once	TRBD1	TRBV6-5	TRBJ1-2	TGTGCCAGCAGTTACTCAGGGGGCGAAAGCGGGTATGGCTACACCTTC	CASSYSGGESGYGYTF
-	TRBD1	TRBV6-6	TRBJ1-6	TGTGCCAGCAGTTACTCAAACTACAGGGGTTCACCCCTCCACTTT	CASSYSNYRGSPLHF